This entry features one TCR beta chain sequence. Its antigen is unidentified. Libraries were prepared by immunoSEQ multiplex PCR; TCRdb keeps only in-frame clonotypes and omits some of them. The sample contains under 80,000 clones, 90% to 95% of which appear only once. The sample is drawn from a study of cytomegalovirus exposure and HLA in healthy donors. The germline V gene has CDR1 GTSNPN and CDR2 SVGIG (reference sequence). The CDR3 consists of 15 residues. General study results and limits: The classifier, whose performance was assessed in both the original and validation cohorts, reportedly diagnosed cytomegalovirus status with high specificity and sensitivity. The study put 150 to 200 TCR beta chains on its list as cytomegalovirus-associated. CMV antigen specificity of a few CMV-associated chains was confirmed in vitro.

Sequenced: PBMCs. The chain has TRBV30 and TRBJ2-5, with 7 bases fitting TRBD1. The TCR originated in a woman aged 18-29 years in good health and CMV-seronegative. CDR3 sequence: CGPTGTLGYQETQYF. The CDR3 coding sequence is TGTGGACCGACAGGGACACTAGGATACCAAGAGACCCAGTACTTC.